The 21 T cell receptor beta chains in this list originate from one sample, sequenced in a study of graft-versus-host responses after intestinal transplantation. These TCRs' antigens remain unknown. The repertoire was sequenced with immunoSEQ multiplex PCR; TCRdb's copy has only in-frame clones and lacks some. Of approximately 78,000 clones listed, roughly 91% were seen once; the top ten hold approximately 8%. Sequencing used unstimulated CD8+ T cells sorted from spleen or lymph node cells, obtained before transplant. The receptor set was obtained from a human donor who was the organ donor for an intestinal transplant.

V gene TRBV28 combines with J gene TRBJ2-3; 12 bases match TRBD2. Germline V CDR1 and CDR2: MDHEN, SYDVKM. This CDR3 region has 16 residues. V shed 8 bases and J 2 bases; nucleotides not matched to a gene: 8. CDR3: CASERLAGEYTDTQYF. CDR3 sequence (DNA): TGTGCCAGCGAACGACTAGCGGGGGAGTACACAGATACGCAGTATTTT.

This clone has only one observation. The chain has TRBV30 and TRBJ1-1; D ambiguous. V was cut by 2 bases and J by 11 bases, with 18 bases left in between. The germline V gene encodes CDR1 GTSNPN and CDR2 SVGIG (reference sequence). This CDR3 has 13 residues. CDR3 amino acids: CAWSLEPWLGAFF. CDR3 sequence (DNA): TGTGCCTGGAGTCTGGAACCCTGGCTGGGCGCTTTCTTT.

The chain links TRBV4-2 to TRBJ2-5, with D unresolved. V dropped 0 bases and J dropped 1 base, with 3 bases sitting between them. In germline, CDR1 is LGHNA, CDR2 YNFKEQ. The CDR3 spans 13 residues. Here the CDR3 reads CASSQDPQETQYF. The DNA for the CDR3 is TGTGCCAGCAGCCAAGATCCCCAAGAGACCCAGTACTTC.

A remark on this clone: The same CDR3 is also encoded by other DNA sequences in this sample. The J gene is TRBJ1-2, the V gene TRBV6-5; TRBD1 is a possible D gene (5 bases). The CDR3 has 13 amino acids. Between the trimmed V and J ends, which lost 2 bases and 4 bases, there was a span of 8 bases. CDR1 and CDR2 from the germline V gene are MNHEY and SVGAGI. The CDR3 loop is CASSYGGIYGYTF. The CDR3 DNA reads TGTGCCAGCAGTTACGGGGGGATCTATGGCTACACCTTC.

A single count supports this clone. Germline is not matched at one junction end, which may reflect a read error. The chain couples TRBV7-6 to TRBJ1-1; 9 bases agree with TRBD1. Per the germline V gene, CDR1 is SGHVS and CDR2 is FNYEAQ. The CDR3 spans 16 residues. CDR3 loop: CASSSRRGQGNAEAFF. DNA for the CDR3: TGTGCCAGCAGCTCCCGAAGAGGACAGGGGAACGCTGAAGCTTTCTTT.

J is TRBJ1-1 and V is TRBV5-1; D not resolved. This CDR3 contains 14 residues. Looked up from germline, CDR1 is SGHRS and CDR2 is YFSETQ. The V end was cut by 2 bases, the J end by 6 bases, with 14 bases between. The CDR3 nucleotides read TGCGCCAGCAGCTTCAACGGAGGTTCATCTGAAGCTTTCTTT. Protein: CASSFNGGSSEAFF.

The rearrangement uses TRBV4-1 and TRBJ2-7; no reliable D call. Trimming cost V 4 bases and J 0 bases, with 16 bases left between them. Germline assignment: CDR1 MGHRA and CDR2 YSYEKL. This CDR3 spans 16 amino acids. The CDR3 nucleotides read TGCGCCAGCAGCCTTCTGACGACAATGAGCTCCTACGAGCAGTACTTC. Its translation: CASSLLTTMSSYEQYF.

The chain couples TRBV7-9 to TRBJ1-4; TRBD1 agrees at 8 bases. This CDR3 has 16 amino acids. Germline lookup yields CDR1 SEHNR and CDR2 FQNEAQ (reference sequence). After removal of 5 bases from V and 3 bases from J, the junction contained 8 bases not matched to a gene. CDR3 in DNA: TGTGCCAGCAGCCCCCCACAGGGGGGCTCTAATGAAAAACTGTTTTTT. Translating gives CASSPPQGGSNEKLFF.

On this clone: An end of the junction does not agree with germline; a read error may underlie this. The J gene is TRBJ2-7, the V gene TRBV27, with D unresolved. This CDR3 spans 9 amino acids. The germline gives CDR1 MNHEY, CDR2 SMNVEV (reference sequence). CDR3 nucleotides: TGTGCCAGCAGTTCCCCGTCAGACTTC. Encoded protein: CASSSPSDF.

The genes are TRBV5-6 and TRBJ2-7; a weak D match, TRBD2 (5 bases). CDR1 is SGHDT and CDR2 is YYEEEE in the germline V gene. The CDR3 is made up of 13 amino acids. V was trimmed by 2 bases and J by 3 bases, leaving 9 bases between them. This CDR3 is CASSFPGIYEQYF. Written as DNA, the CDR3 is TGTGCCAGCAGCTTCCCGGGGATCTACGAGCAGTACTTC.

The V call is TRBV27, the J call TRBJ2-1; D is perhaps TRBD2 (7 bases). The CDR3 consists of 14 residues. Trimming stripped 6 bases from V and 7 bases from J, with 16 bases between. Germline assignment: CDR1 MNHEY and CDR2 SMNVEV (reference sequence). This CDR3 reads CASRLGGGLNEQFF. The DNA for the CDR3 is TGTGCCAGCAGACTGGGGGGGGGCTTGAATGAGCAGTTCTTC.

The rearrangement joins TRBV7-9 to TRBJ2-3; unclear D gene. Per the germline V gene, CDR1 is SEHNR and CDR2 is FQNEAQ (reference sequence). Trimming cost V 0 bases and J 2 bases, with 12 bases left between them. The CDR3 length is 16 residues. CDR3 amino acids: CASSLAAPSSTDTQYF. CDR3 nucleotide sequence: TGTGCCAGCAGCTTAGCGGCACCTTCTTCCACAGATACGCAGTATTTT.

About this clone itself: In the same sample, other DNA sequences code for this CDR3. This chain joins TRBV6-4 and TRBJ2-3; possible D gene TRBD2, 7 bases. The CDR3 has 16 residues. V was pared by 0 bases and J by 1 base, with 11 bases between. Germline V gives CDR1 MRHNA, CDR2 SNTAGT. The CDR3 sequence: CASSDSSGGGTDTQYF. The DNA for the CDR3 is TGTGCCAGCAGTGACTCGTCGGGGGGCGGCACAGATACGCAGTATTTT.

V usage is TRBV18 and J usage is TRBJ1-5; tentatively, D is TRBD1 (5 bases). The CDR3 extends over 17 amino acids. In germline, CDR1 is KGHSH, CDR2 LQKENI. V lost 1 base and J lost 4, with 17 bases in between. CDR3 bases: TGTGCCAGCTCACCACATCAGATGGGGCTGTGGAATCAGCCCCAGCATTTT. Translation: CASSPHQMGLWNQPQHF.

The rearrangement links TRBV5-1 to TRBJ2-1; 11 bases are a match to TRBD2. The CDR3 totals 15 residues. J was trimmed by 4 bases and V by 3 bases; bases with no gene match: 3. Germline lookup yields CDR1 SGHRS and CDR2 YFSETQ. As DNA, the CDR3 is TGCGCCAGCAGCTCGACTAGCGGGATATACAATGAGCAGTTCTTC. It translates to CASSSTSGIYNEQFF.

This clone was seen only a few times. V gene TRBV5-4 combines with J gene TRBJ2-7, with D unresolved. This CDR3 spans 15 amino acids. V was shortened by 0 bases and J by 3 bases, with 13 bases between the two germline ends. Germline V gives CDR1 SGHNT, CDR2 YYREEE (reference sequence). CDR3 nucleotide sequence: TGTGCCAGCAGCTTGGGCTTTGCTGCTTTCTACGAGCAGTACTTC. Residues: CASSLGFAAFYEQYF.

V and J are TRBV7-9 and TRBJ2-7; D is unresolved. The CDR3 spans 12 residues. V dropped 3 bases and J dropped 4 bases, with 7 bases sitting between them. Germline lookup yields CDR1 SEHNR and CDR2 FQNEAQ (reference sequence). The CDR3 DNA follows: TGTGCCAGCAGCTTTCTCTCGTACGAGCAGTACTTC. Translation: CASSFLSYEQYF. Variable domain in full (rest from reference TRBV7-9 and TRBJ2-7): DTGVSQNPRHKITKRGQNVTFRCDPISEHNRLYWYRQTLGQGPEFLTYFQNEAQLEKSRLLSDRFSAERPKGSFSTLEIQRTEQGDSAMYLCASSFLSYEQYFGPGTRLTVT.

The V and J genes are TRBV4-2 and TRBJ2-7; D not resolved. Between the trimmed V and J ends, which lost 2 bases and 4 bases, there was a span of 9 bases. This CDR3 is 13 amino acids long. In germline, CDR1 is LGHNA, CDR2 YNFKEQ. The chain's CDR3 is CASSQIVYYEQYF. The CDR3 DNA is TGTGCCAGCAGCCAAATAGTCTATTACGAGCAGTACTTC.

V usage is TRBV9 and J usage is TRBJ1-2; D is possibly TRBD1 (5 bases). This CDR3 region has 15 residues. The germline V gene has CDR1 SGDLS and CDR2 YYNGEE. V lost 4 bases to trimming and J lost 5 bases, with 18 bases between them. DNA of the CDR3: TGTGCCAGCAGCACCTTCTCCGGGACCAATTATGGCTACACCTTC. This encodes CASSTFSGTNYGYTF.

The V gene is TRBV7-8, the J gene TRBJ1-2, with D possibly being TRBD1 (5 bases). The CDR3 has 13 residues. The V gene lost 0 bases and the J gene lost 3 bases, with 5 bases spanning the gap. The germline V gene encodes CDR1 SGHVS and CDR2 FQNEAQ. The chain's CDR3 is CASSLAGDYGYTF. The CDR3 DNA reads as TGTGCCAGCAGCTTAGCGGGGGACTATGGCTACACCTTC.

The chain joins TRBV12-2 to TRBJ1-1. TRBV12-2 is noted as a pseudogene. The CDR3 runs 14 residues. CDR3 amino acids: CASRLGRQNTEAFF. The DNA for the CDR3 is TGTGCAAGTCGCTTAGGCCGGCAGAACACTGAAGCTTTCTTT.